This record concerns one TCR beta chain sequence. Its target is unknown. This entry comes from a study of identical twins. Study observations and caveats: Abundant beta clonotypes from cord blood bore fewer insertions; memory repertoires lacked this pattern. Invariant cells of the MAIT and iNKT types might have partly distorted the zero-insertion analyses.

TCRdb used MiXCR to reprocess the 5' RACE reads, holding one entry per CDR3 protein. The profile covers 700,000 to 950,000 distinct CDR3 sequences, with over 9% appearing a single time and around 1.6% taken by the ten largest. The same sample was also used in a study of yellow fever vaccine responses in identical twins.

This TCR was recovered from a woman aged 18-35 years in good health. Sequencing was carried out using PBMCs.

The CDR3 loop is CSVSSGDLGELFF. CDR3 DNA sequence: TGCAGCGTTTCTTCAGGAGACTTGGGGGAGCTGTTTTTT. The rearrangement uses TRBV29-1 and TRBJ2-2; unclear D gene. V lost 5 bases and J 8 bases, leaving 15 bases between the germline ends. The CDR3 has 13 residues. Germline V gives CDR1 SQVTM, CDR2 ANQGSEA.